These T cell receptor beta chains were read from a single sample in a study of blood T cell repertoires in COVID-19. The protocol was immunoSEQ multiplex PCR, while the TCRdb copy is restricted to in-frame clones and leaves out a portion. There are approximately 200,000 clones in the sample; approximately 84% occur only once, and 7.8% lies in the top ten. Sequencing used peripheral blood. Receptor source: a woman of 80 years or more with COVID-19, enrolled during active disease. Each CDR3 is given with its conserved first and last residue. The D gene is left open where the match is weak. A row's size may be missing; if present it is once, few, many or a size class.

v_gene	j_gene	d_gene	abundance	CDR3nt	CDR3aa
TRBV15	TRBJ2-1	-	-	TGTGCCACCAGCAGAGATATGAGTGATTCCCCCGAGCAGTTCTTC	CATSRDMSDSPEQFF
TRBV11-2	TRBJ1-4	TRBD1	-	TGTGCCAGCAGCACGAGCACAGGGGCGTATAATGAAAAACTGTTTTTT	CASSTSTGAYNEKLFF
TRBV25-1	TRBJ2-5	-	-	TGTGCCAGCAGTGAAGGGGGGGGCGGGGAGACCCAGTACTTC	CASSEGGGGETQYF
TRBV3-1/TRBV3-2	TRBJ1-2	-	once	TGTGCCAGCAGAGGGGCGGGAGGCTACACCTTC	CASRGAGGYTF
TRBV6-6	TRBJ2-3	TRBD1	-	TGTGCCAGCAAAGGTCCCCAGGGGGCTAATACGCAGTATTTT	CASKGPQGANTQYF
TRBV7-8	TRBJ1-2	-	-	TGTGCCAGCAGCTTAGACTCTTCCTATGGCTACACCTTC	CASSLDSSYGYTF
TRBV18	TRBJ1-3	TRBD1	-	TGTGCCAGCTCAGTCAACAGGGGGGTCTCTGGAAACACCATATATTTT	CASSVNRGVSGNTIYF
TRBV9	TRBJ2-2	-	-	TGTGCCAGCAGCGTAGATCCAGGGTCGACCGGGGAGCTGTTTTTT	CASSVDPGSTGELFF
TRBV4-2	TRBJ1-2	TRBD1	once	TGTGCCAGCAGCCAAGATCCGGGACAGGGGGCTTGGAGTGGCTACACCTTC	CASSQDPGQGAWSGYTF
TRBV20-1	TRBJ2-2	-	few	TGCAGTGCTAGTAGTAGTTACACCGGGGAGCTGTTTTTT	CSASSSYTGELFF
TRBV5-4	TRBJ1-6	TRBD1	-	TGTGCCAGCAGCTTGACGGGACAGGGGGGCATGGGTTCACCCCTCCACTTT	CASSLTGQGGMGSPLHF
TRBV9	TRBJ1-2	-	-	TGTGCCAGCAGCGTAGACAGTAACTATGGCTACACCTTC	CASSVDSNYGYTF
TRBV2	TRBJ1-5	TRBD1	once	TGTGCCAGCAGTCCTCGGACAGGGGGCAATCAGCCCCAGCATTTT	CASSPRTGGNQPQHF
TRBV19	TRBJ2-1	-	-	TGTGCCAGTAGTATTGGTACGGTAAGCTCCTACAATGAGCAGTTCTTC	CASSIGTVSSYNEQFF
TRBV27	TRBJ1-5	-	-	TGTGCCAGCAGGGGATCAGGGGCAGGAGTTTATCAGCCCCAGCATTTT	CASRGSGAGVYQPQHF
TRBV5-1	TRBJ2-4	TRBD2	-	TGCGCCAGCAGCACCCCGACTAGCGGAAACATTCAGTACTTC	CASSTPTSGNIQYF
TRBV7-2	TRBJ2-2	TRBD2	-	TGTGCCAGCAGCTCTCTCCCCTGGACGGCATCGGGAGGCACCGGGGAGCTGTTTTTT	CASSSLPWTASGGTGELFF
TRBV19	TRBJ1-2	TRBD1	-	TGTGCCAGCCGGACAGGGGGCGTTCCCAGCTATGGCTACACCTTC	CASRTGGVPSYGYTF
TRBV7-9	TRBJ1-5	-	-	TGTGCCAGCAGCCCTGGGGGGGGGCATCAGCCCCAGCATTTT	CASSPGGGHQPQHF
TRBV10-3	TRBJ1-1	TRBD1	-	TGTGCCATCAGCCCCTCAGGGGGCAGGACTGAAGCTTTCTTT	CAISPSGGRTEAFF
TRBV20-1	TRBJ1-1	-	few	TGCAGTGCTAGTAGAGGTGAAGCTTTCTTT	CSASRGEAFF
TRBV4-1	TRBJ1-1	-	-	TGCGCCAGCAGCCAACCCCAGGGGAAGGGTGAAGCTTTCTTT	CASSQPQGKGEAFF
TRBV14	TRBJ1-1	-	-	TGTGCCAGCAGCCAAGCGGCGATGGGCGCTGAAGCTTTCTTT	CASSQAAMGAEAFF
TRBV5-1	TRBJ1-4	-	few	TGCGCCAGCAGCCTCGGCGGGGTTAATGAAAAACTGTTTTTT	CASSLGGVNEKLFF
TRBV5-1	TRBJ1-3	-	-	TGCGCCAGCAGCCTGGACTCCACCTCTGGAAACACCATATATTTT	CASSLDSTSGNTIYF
TRBV12-3/TRBV12-4	TRBJ1-1	-	-	TGTGCCGGGGGGATTGACGGTACTGAAGCTTTCTTT	CAGGIDGTEAFF
TRBV5-4	TRBJ2-1	TRBD2	-	TGTGCCAGCAGCAGGGGACTAGCGGGAGCTGAGCAGTTCTTC	CASSRGLAGAEQFF